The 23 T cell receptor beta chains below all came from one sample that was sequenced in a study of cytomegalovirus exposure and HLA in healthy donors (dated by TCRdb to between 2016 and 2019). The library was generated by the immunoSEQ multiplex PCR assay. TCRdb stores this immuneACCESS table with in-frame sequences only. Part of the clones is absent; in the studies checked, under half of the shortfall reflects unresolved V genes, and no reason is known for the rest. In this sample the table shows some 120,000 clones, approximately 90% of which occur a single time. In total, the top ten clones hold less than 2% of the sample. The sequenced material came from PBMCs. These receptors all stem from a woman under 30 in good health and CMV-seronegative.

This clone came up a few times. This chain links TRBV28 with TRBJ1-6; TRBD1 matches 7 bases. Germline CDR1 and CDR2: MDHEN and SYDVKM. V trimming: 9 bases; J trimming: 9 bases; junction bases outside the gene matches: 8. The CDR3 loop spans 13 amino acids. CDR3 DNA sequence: TGTGCCAGTCAGGGGGAAGGGGTTTCACCCCTCCACTTT. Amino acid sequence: CASQGEGVSPLHF.

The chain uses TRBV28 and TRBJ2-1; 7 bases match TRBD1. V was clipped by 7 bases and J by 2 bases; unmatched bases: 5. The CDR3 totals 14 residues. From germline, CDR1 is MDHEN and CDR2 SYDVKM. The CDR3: CASNGQAAYNEQFF. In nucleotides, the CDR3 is TGTGCCAGCAACGGACAGGCCGCCTACAATGAGCAGTTCTTC.

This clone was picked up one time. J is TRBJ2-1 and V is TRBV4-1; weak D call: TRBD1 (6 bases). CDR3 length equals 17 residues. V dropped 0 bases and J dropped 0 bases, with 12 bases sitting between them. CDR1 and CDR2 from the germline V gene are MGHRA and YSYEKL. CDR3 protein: CASSQDQQGSSYNEQFF. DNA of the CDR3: TGCGCCAGCAGCCAAGATCAGCAGGGGAGCTCCTACAATGAGCAGTTCTTC.

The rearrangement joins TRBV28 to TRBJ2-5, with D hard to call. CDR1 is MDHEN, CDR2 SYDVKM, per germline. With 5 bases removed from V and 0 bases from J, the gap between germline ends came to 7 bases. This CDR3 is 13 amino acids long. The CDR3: CASSAEYQETQYF. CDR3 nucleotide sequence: TGTGCCAGCAGTGCTGAGTACCAAGAGACCCAGTACTTC.

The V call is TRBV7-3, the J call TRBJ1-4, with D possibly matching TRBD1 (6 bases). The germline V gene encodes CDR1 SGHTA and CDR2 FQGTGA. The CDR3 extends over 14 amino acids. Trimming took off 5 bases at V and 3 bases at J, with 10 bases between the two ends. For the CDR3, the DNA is TGTGCCAGCAGCCGACAGGAACCTAATGAAAAACTGTTTTTT. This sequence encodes CASSRQEPNEKLFF.

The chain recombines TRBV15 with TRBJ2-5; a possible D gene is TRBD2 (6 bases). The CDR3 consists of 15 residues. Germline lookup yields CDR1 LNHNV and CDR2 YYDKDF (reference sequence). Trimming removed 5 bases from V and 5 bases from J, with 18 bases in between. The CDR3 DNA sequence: TGTGCCACCAGCGGAAGGGGCCCAGGGAGGGAGACCCAGTACTTC. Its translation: CATSGRGPGRETQYF.

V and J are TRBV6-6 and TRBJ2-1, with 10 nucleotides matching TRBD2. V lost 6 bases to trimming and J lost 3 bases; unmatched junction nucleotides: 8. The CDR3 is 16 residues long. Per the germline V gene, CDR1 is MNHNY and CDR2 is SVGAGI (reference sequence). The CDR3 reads CASSQLAGTIYNEQFF. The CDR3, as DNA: TGTGCCAGCAGCCAACTAGCGGGAACTATCTACAATGAGCAGTTCTTC.

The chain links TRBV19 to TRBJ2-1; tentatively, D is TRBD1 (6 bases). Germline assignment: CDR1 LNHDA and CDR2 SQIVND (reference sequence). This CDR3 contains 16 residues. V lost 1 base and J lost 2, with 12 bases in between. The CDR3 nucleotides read TGTGCCAGTAGTATAGGGTGGGGGCCTCCCTACAATGAGCAGTTCTTC. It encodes CASSIGWGPPYNEQFF.

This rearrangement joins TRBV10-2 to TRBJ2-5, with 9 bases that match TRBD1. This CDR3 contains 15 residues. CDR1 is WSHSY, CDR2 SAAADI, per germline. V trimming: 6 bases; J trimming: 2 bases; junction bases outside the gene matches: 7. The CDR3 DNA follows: TGCGCCAGCAGGCAACAGGGGGCTGGTCAAGAGACCCAGTACTTC. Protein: CASRQQGAGQETQYF.

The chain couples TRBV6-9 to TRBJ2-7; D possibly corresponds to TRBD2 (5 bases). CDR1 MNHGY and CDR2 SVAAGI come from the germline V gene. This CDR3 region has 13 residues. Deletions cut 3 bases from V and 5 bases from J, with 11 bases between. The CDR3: CASSYPASNEQYF. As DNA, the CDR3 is TGTGCCAGCAGTTACCCGGCTAGCAACGAGCAGTACTTC.

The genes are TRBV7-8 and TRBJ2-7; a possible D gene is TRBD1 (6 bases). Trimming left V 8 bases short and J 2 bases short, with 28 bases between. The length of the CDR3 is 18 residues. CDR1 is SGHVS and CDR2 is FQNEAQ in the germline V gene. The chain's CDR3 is CASSSLGPSGTIPYEQYF. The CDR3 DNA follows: TGTGCCAGCTCCTCCTTGGGACCTTCCGGGACAATTCCCTACGAGCAGTACTTC. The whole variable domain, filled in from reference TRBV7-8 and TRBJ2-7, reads GAGVSQSPRYKVAKRGQDVALRCDPISGHVSLFWYQQALGQGPEFLTYFQNEAQLDKSGLPSDRFFAERPEGSVSTLKIQRTQQEDSAVYLCASSSLGPSGTIPYEQYFGPGTRLTVT.

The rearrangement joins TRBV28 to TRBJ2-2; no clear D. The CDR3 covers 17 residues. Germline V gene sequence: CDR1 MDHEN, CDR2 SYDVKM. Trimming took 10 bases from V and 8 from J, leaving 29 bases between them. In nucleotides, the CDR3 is TGTGCCACCAAGAAGATTTTTGGAGCTACACCGGTTGGGGAGCTGTTTTTT. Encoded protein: CATKKIFGATPVGELFF.

CDR3 nucleotide sequence: TGTGCCAGCAGTTTACTACGGGACAGGGGGAATTGGTCTAGCAATCAGCCCCAGCATTTT. It encodes CASSLLRDRGNWSSNQPQHF. The rearrangement links TRBV2 to TRBJ1-5, with 11 nucleotides matching TRBD1. CDR1 is SNHLY and CDR2 is FYNNEI in the germline V gene. J gave up 0 bases and V 5 bases, and 15 bases lay outside the gene matches. This CDR3 comprises 20 residues.

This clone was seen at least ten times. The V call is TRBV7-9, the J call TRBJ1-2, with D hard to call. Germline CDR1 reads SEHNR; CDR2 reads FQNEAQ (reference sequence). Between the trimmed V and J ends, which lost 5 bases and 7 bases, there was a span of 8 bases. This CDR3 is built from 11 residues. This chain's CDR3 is CASSPVPGYTF. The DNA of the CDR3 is TGTGCCAGCAGCCCCGTTCCTGGCTACACCTTC. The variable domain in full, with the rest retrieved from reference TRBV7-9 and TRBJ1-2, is DTGVSQNPRHKITKRGQNVTFRCDPISEHNRLYWYRQTLGQGPEFLTYFQNEAQLEKSRLLSDRFSAERPKGSFSTLEIQRTEQGDSAMYLCASSPVPGYTFGSGTRLTVV.

CDR3 DNA: TGTGCCATCCGTAACAGGGGGGGCAATCAGCCCCAGCATTTT. This translates into CAIRNRGGNQPQHF. The genes are TRBV10-3 and TRBJ1-5; 8 bases fit TRBD1. Per the germline V gene, CDR1 is ENHRY and CDR2 is SYGVKD. The CDR3 contains 14 residues. Trimming cost V 8 bases and J 2 bases; bases outside gene matches: 5.

CDR3 in amino acids: CASSVGDSNYEQYF. CDR3 nucleotides: TGTGCCAGCAGCGTAGGGGACAGCAACTACGAGCAGTACTTC. The rearrangement joins TRBV9 to TRBJ2-7; 7 bases line up with TRBD1. Unmatched junction bases numbered 3, after V lost 0 bases and J lost 3 bases. This CDR3 has 14 residues. The V gene's germline CDR1 is SGDLS and CDR2 YYNGEE.

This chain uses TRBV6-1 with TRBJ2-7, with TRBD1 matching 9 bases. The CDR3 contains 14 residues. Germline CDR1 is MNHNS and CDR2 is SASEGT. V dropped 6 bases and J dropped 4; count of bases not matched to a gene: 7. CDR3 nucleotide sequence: TGTGCCAGCAGGAACCGGGACAGGGTTTACGAGCAGTACTTC. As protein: CASRNRDRVYEQYF.

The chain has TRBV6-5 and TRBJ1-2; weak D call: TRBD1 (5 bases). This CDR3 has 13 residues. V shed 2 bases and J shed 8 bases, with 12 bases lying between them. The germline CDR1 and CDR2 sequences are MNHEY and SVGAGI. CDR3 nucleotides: TGTGCCAGCAGTTACCGGGACTCGGGCGGCTACACCTTC. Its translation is CASSYRDSGGYTF.

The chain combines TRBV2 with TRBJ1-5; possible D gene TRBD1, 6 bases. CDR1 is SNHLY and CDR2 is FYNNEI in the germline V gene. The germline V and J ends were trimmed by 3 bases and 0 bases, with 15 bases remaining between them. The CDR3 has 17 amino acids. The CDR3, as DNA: TGTGCCAGCAGTGACAGACAGGCCCTTTATAGCAATCAGCCCCAGCATTTT. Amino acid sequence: CASSDRQALYSNQPQHF.

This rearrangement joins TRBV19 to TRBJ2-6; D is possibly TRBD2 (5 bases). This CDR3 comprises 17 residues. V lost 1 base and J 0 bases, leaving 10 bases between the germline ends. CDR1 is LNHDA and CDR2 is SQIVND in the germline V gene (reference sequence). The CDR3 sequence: CASSIGAGISGANVLTF. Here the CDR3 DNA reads TGTGCCAGTAGTATAGGGGCCGGGATCTCTGGGGCCAACGTCCTGACTTTC. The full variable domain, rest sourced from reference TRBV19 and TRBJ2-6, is DGGITQSPKYLFRKEGQNVTLSCEQNLNHDAMYWYRQDPGQGLRLIYYSQIVNDFQKGDIAEGYSVSREKKESFPLTVTSAQKNPTAFYLCASSIGAGISGANVLTFGAGSRLTVL.

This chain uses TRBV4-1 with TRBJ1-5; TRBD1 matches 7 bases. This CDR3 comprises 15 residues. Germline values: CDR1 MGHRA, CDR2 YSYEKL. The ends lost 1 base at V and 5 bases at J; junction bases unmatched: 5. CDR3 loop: CASSQAWQGDQPQHF. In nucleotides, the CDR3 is TGCGCCAGCAGCCAAGCCTGGCAGGGGGATCAGCCCCAGCATTTT.

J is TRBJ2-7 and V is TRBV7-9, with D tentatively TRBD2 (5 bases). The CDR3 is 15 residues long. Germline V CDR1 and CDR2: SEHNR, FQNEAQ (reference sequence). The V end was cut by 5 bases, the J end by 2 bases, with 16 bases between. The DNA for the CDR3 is TGTGCCAGCAGCCCAAAAGACGGGAAGACCTACGAGCAGTACTTC. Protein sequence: CASSPKDGKTYEQYF.

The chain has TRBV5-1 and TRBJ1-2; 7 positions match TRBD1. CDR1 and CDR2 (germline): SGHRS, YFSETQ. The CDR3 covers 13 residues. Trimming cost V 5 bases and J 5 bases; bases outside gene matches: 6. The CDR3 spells CASRPGTAYGYTF. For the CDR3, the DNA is TGCGCCAGCAGACCCGGGACAGCGTATGGCTACACCTTC.